The clone carrying this TCR beta chain has a single count. Per the authors' pipeline: Amplification of reference gene primers was used by the study to estimate nucleated cell counts. Sequencing was performed with immunoSEQ multiplex PCR; in TCRdb, only in-frame clones are kept and a portion is missing. That table gives V, J and clone size, and the DNA gave D and trimming. The data hold a few hundred thousand clones, with around 80% observed a single time. The data stem from a study of blood T cell repertoires in COVID-19. Study information: The study drew acute and convalescent COVID-19 samples from the United States, Italy and Spain. T cells, B-cell-depleted T cells, or PBMCs provided the cDNA or gDNA that served as material.

The TCR comes from a woman aged 18-30 years with acute or convalescent COVID-19. Input material: peripheral blood.

In DNA form, the CDR3 reads TGTGCCAGCAGCTCGCTGGGGGGATACAATGAGCAGTTCTTC. This codes for CASSSLGGYNEQFF. This rearrangement joins TRBV7-9 to TRBJ2-1; possible D gene TRBD2, 6 bases. The CDR3 contains 14 residues. V lost 4 bases to trimming and J lost 4 bases, with 11 bases between them. CDR1 is SEHNR and CDR2 is FQNEAQ in the germline V gene (reference sequence).